This T cell receptor (beta chain) was captured by sequencing in a study of blood T cell repertoires in COVID-19. Study in general: The United States, Italy and Spain supplied acute and convalescent COVID-19 samples. Sample material is recorded as cDNA or gDNA derived from T cells, B-cell-depleted T cells, or PBMCs.

The V end lost 4 bases, the J end lost 7 bases, and 8 bases lay between the germline ends. Germline values: CDR1 ENHRY, CDR2 SYGVKD. The CDR3 loop spans 13 amino acids. Authors' processing steps: Researchers report that nucleated cell counts were estimated from reference gene primer amplification. Some clones are missing from TCRdb's copy, which holds only in-frame ones; the method was immunoSEQ multiplex PCR. V, J and clone size are those of that table, while D and trimming were read from the DNA. Seen here are 150,000 or so clones, roughly nine tenths observed once, and the top ten hold about 2.4%.

Sequences were obtained from peripheral blood. V and J are TRBV10-3 and TRBJ1-6; D remains ambiguous. This receptor was taken from a woman in her seventies with acute or convalescent COVID-19. The CDR3 nucleotides are TGTGCCATCAGTGTAAACGAGAATTCACCCCTCCACTTT. Protein: CAISVNENSPLHF.